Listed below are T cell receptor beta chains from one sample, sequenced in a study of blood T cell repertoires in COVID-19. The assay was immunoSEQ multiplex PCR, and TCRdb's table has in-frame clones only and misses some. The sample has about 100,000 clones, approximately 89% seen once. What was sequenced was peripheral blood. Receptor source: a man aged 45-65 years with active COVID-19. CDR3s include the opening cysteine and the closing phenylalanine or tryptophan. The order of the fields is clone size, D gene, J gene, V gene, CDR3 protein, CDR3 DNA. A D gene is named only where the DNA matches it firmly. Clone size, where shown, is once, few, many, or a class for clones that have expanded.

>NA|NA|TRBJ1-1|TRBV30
CAWSVGTGNTEAFF
TGTGCCTGGAGTGTAGGAACAGGAAACACTGAAGCTTTCTTT
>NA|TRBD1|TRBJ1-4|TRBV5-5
CASSLRQGMNEKLFF
TGTGCCAGCAGCCTTAGACAGGGGATGAATGAAAAACTGTTTTTT
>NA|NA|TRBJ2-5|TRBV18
CASSPGLGETQYF
TGTGCCAGCTCACCCGGACTTGGAGAGACCCAGTACTTC
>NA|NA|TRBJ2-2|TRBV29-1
CSVEEALELFF
TGCAGCGTTGAAGAAGCGCTGGAGCTGTTTTTT
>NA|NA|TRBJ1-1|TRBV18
CASSEGLNTEAFF
TGTGCCAGCTCGGAGGGCTTGAACACTGAAGCTTTCTTT
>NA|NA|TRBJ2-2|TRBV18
CASSPFDRARDGELFF
TGTGCCAGCTCACCCTTTGACAGAGCCAGGGACGGGGAGCTGTTTTTT
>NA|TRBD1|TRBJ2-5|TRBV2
CASSFPGQGEQETQYF
TGTGCCAGCAGTTTCCCGGGACAGGGGGAACAAGAGACCCAGTACTTC
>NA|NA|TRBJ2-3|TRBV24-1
CATSDGGIDTQYF
TGTGCCACCAGTGATGGGGGGATAGATACGCAGTATTTT
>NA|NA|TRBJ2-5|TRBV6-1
CASSEVEQETQYF
TGTGCCAGCAGTGAAGTAGAGCAAGAGACCCAGTACTTC
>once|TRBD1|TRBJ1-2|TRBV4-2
CASSQGTGESHGYTF
TGTGCCAGCAGCCAAGGGACAGGGGAAAGCCATGGCTACACCTTC
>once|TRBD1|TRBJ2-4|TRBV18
CASSPIVPGTGANIQYF
TGTGCCAGCTCACCAATTGTCCCCGGGACAGGGGCCAACATTCAGTACTTC
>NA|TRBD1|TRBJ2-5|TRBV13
CASSLSRTGPQETQYF
TGTGCCAGCAGCCTTAGTCGGACAGGCCCTCAAGAGACCCAGTACTTC
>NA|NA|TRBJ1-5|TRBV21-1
CASRTVSNQPQHF
TGTGCCAGCAGGACAGTTAGCAATCAGCCCCAGCATTTT
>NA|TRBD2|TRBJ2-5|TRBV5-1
CASSLRTSGRAKETQYF
TGCGCCAGCAGCTTGAGGACTAGCGGGAGGGCCAAAGAGACCCAGTACTTC
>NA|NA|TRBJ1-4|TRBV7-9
CASSRGRTFEKLFF
TGTGCCAGCAGCCGGGGGAGGACATTTGAAAAACTGTTTTTT
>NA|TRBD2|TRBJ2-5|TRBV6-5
CASSYGSSGRGETQYF
TGTGCCAGCAGTTACGGGTCTAGCGGGAGAGGAGAGACCCAGTACTTC
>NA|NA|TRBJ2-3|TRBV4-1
CASRPELSAGADTQYF
TGCGCCAGCAGGCCAGAACTTAGCGCGGGTGCAGATACGCAGTATTTT
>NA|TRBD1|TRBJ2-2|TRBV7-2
CASSLNPTGGTGELFF
TGTGCCAGCAGCTTAAATCCCACAGGGGGCACCGGGGAGCTGTTTTTT
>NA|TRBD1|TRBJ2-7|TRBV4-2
CASSQDRGGQGTYEQYF
TGTGCCAGCAGCCAAGATAGGGGGGGACAGGGGACCTACGAGCAGTACTTC
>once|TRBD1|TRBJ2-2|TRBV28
CASRSPGQGAGGELFF
TGTGCCAGCAGGTCTCCGGGACAGGGGGCGGGCGGGGAGCTGTTTTTT
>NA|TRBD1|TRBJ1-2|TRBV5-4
CASSLGHRDRLGYTF
TGTGCCAGCAGCTTGGGGCATAGGGACAGACTTGGCTACACCTTC
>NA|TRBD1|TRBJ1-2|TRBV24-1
CATSDHRGRGDGYTF
TGTGCCACCAGTGATCACAGGGGGCGCGGGGATGGCTACACCTTC
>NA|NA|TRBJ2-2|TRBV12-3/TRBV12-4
CASSFSGGELFF
TGTGCCAGCAGTTTTTCGGGCGGGGAGCTGTTTTTT
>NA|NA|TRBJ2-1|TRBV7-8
CASSAGRWGEDNEQFF
TGTGCCAGCAGCGCCGGCCGTTGGGGGGAGGACAATGAGCAGTTCTTC
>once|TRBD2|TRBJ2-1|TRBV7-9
CASTTSGRHVGNNEQFF
TGTGCCAGCACGACTAGCGGGAGGCACGTAGGGAACAATGAGCAGTTCTTC
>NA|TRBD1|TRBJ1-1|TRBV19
CASIKGASNTEAFF
TGTGCCTCAATAAAGGGGGCATCGAACACTGAAGCTTTCTTT